This T cell receptor (beta chain) comes out of a study of blood T cells in healthy people across ages. Study observations and caveats: Comparison with aged donors showed that long-lived donors had more naive CD4+ cells and higher diversity.

A second PCR, run for roughly 7 to 11 cycles, used a sample-barcoded 5' primer plus a J-beta primer mix. From the 5' RACE reads, TCRdb called clonotypes with MiXCR, one entry per CDR3 protein. The table records approximately 850,000 distinct CDR3 sequences, roughly 64% of them present only once. Only one count was recorded for this clonotype. Its antigen is unknown. This sequence may be a read error, since a much larger clone differs from it by one base. CDR3 size: 13 residues. Germline CDR1 reads LGHDT; CDR2 reads YNNKEL (reference sequence). Sequencing was performed on blood. This chain connects TRBV3-1 to TRBJ2-5; 8 bases are shared with TRBD1. With the DNA end fitting TRBJ2-7 better, the J assignment may be wrong. This receptor was taken from a man younger than 40 in good health. CDR3 DNA sequence: TGTGCCAGCAGACAATCCACAGGGGGCGAGCAGTACTTC. It is translated as CASRQSTGGEQYF.